The present entry profiles one T cell receptor (beta chain) with its context. The antigen is undetermined. Germline V gives CDR1 SGHRS, CDR2 YFSETQ. The CDR3 contains 16 residues. The trim removed 0 bases at V and 9 bases at J, leaving 7 bases unmatched. Quantitative 5'-RACE with molecular barcodes was used to make the TCR beta libraries. TCRdb fed the 5' RACE reads into MiXCR, producing one record per CDR3 protein. Of over 400,000 distinct CDR3 sequences listed, 26% are singletons. The data belong to a study of CD8 T cells in ankylosing spondylitis. Study conclusions and caveats: The disease-linked clones had a CD8+ phenotype and low blood frequencies. The study looked at matched synovial fluid samples from ankylosing spondylitis patients. Disease-linked clones were reported to be significantly enriched there. What seemed typical of ankylosing spondylitis blood was a TCR beta motif built from roughly eight highly homologous variants. Both synovial fluid and blood in reactive arthritis had previously been reported to carry some motif variants.

The sequence came from a male donor with ankylosing spondylitis. The V call is TRBV5-1, the J call TRBJ2-1, with 12 bases aligning to TRBD2. The sample comprised blood, either unsorted or a sorted T cell fraction (not recorded which). CDR3: CASSLAGLAGSGEQFF. CDR3 DNA sequence: TGCGCCAGCAGCTTGGCCGGACTAGCGGGATCCGGTGAGCAGTTCTTC.